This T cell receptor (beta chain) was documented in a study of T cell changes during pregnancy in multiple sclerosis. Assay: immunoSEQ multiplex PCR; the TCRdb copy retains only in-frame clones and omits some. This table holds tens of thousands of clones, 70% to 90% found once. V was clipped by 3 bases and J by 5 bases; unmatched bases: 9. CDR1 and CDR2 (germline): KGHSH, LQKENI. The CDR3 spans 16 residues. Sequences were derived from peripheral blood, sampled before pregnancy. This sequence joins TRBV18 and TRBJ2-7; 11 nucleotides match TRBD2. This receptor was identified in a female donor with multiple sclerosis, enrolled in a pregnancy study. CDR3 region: CASSPYTSGSFDEQYF. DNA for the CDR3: TGTGCCAGCTCACCGTACACTAGCGGGAGTTTCGACGAGCAGTACTTC.